This TCR beta chain was found in a study of T cells after yellow fever vaccination. Looking at the study overall: SMART-Seq v4 Ultra Low Input prepared the low-cell-number fractions.

For TCR, cDNA came from 5'RACE template switching, which added a universal primer site and UMIs. TCRdb re-called the 5' RACE reads through MiXCR, storing one row per CDR3 protein. The profile shows a few hundred thousand distinct CDR3 sequences, approximately 10% of them singletons. V was pared by 10 bases and J by 4 bases, with 6 bases of the junction left unmatched. The CDR3 loop spans 16 amino acids. The germline gives CDR1 MGHDK, CDR2 SYGVNS. General study findings and limits: Highly abundant clonotypes carried over from the bulk population could end up in FACS-sorted repertoires as contaminants. Post-booster samples contained most primary-vaccination clones (approximately 95% CD4, approximately 88% CD8).

This clonotype was seen ten or more times. Its cognate antigen is unknown. Specimen: CD4+ T cells sorted from PBMCs, collected 5 days after the yellow fever booster vaccination. V usage is TRBV25-1 and J usage is TRBJ2-2, with TRBD2 matching over 16 bases. The TCR originated in a man in his late teens or twenties who received the YFV17D yellow fever vaccine. For the CDR3, the DNA is TGTGCCACCAAAGGGACTAGCGGGGGGGCCACCGGGGAGCTGTTTTTT. Its protein is CATKGTSGGATGELFF.